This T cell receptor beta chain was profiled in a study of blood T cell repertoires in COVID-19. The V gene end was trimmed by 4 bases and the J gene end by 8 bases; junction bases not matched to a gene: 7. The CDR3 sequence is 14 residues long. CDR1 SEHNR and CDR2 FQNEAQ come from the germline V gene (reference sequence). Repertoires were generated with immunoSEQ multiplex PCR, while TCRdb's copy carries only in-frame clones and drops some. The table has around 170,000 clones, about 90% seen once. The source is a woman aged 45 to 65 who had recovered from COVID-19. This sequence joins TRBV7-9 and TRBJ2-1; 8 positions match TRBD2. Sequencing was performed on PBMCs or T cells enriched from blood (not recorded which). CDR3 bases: TGTGCCAGCAGCTATCAGCGGGAGAACGATGAGCAGTTCTTC. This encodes CASSYQRENDEQFF.